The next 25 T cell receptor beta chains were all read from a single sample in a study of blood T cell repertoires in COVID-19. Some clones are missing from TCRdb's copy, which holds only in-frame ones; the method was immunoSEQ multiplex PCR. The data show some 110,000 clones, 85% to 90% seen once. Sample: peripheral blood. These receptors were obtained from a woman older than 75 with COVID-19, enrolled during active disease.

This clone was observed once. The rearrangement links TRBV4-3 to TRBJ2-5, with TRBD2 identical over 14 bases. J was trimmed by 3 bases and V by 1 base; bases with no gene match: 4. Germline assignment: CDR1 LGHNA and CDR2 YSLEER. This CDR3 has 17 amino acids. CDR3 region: CASSQAATSGREETQYF. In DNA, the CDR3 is TGCGCCAGCAGCCAAGCTGCGACTAGCGGGAGGGAAGAGACCCAGTACTTC.

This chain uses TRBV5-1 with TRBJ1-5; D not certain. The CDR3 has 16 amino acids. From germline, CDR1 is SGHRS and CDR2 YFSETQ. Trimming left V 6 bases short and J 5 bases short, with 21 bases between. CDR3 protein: CASIPLGLPSDQPQHF. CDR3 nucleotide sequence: TGCGCCAGCATCCCTTTGGGCCTTCCCTCCGATCAGCCCCAGCATTTT.

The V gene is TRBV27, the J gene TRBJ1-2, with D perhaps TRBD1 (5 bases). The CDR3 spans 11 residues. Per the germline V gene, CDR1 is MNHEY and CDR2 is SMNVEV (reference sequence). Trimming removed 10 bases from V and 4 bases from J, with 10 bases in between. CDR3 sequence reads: CATGQGYGYTF. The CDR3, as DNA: TGTGCCACCGGCCAGGGCTATGGCTACACCTTC.

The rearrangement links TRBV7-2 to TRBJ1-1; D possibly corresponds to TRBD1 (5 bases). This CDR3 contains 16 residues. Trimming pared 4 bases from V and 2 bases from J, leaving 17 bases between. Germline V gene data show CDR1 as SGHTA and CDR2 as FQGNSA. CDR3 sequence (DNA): TGTGCCAGCAGCTCGAGAAGATCCAGGGTTAACACTGAAGCTTTCTTT. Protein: CASSSRRSRVNTEAFF.

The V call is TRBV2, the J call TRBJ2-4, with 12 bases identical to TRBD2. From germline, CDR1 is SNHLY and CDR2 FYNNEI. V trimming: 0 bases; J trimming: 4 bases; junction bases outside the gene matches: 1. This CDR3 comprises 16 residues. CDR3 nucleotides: TGTGCCAGCAGTGAAGCGCTAGCGGGAGGGAAAAACATTCAGTACTTC. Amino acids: CASSEALAGGKNIQYF.

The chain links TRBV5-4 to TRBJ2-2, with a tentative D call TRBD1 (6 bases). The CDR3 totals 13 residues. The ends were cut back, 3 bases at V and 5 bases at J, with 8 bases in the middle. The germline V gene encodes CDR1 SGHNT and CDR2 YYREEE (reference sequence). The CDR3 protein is CASSWDITGELFF. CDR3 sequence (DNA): TGTGCCAGCAGCTGGGACATTACCGGGGAGCTGTTTTTT.

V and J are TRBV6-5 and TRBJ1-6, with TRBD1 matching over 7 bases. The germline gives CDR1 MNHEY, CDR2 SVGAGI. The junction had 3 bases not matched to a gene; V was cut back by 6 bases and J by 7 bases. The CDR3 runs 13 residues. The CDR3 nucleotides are TGTGCCAGCAGCAGGGGGTTGAATTCACCCCTCCACTTT. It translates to CASSRGLNSPLHF.

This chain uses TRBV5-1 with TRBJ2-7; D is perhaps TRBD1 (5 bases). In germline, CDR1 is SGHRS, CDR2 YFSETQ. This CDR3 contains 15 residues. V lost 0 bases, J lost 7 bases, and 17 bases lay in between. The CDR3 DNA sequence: TGCGCCAGCAGCTTGGGACAGACCCGAAGCGTTGAGCAGTACTTC. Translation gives CASSLGQTRSVEQYF.

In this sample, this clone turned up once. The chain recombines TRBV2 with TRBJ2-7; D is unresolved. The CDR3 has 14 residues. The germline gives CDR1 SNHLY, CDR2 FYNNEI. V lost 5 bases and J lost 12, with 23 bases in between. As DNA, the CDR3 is TGTGCCAGCAGTTCGGTTGCAACGGAAGGCGGCGCGTACTTC. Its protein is CASSSVATEGGAYF.

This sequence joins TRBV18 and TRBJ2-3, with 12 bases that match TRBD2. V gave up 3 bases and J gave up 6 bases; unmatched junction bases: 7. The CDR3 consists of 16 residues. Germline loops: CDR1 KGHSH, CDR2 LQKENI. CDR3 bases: TGTGCCAGCTCACCCCTACGGACTAGCGGGGCTGATACGCAGTATTTT. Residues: CASSPLRTSGADTQYF.

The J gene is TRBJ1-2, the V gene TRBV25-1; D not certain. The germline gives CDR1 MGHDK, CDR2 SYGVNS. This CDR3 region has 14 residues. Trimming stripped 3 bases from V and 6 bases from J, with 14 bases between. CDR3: CASSDALGLDGYTF. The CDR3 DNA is TGTGCCAGCAGTGACGCTTTAGGACTTGATGGCTACACCTTC.

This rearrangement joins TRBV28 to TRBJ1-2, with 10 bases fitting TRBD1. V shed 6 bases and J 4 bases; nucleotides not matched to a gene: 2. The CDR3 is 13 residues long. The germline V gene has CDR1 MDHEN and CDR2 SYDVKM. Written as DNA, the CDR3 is TGTGCCAGCAGGGGACAGGGGAGCTATGGCTACACCTTC. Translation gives CASRGQGSYGYTF.

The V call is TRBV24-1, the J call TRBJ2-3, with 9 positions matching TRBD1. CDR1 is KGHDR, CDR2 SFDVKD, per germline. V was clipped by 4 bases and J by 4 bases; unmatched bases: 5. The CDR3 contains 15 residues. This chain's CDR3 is CATSDRGQGPDTQYF. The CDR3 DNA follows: TGTGCCACCAGTGACCGGGGACAGGGTCCAGATACGCAGTATTTT.

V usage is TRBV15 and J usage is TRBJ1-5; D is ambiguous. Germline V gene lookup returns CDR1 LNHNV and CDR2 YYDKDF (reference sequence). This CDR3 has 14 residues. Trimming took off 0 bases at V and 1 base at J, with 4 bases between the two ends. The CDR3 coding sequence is TGTGCCACCAGCAGAGAATCGAGCAATCAGCCCCAGCATTTT. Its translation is CATSRESSNQPQHF. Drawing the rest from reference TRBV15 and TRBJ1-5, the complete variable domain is DAMVIQNPRYQVTQFGKPVTLSCSQTLNHNVMYWYQQKSSQAPKLLFHYYDKDFNNEADTPDNFQSRRPNTSFCFLDIRSPGLGDTAMYLCATSRESSNQPQHFGDGTRLSIL.

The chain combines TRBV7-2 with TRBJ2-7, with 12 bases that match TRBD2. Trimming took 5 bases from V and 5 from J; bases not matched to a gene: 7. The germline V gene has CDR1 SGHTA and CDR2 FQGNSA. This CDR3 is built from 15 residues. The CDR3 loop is CASSTGLAGVNEQYF. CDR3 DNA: TGTGCCAGCAGCACGGGACTAGCGGGTGTAAACGAGCAGTACTTC.

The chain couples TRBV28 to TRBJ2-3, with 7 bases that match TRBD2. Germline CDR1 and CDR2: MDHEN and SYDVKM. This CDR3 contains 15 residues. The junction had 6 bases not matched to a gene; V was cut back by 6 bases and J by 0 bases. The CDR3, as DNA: TGTGCCAGCAGAGCAGCGGGACTAAGCACAGATACGCAGTATTTT. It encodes CASRAAGLSTDTQYF.

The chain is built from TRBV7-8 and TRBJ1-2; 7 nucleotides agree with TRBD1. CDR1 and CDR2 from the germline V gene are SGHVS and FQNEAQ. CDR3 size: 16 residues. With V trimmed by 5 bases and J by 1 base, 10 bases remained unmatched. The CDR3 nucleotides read TGTGCCAGCAGCCGAGACAGGGCACGACGTAACTATGGCTACACCTTC. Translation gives CASSRDRARRNYGYTF.

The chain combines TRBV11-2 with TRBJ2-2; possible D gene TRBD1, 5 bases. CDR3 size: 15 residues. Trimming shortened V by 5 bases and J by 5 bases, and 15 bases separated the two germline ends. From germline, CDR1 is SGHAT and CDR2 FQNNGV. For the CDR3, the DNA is TGTGCCAGCAGCCAACTACAGGCGGCTACCGGGGAGCTGTTTTTT. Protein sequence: CASSQLQAATGELFF.

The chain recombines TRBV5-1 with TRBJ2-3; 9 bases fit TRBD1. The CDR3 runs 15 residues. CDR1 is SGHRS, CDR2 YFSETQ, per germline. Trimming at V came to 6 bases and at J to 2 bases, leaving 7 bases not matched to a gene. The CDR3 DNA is TGCGCCAGCACCCGACAGGGGGATTTCACAGATACGCAGTATTTT. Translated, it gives CASTRQGDFTDTQYF.

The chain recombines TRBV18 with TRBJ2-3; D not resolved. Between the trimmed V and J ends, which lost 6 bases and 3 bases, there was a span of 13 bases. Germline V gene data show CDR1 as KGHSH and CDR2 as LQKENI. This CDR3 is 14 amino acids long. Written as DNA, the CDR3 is TGTGCCAGCTCCAACCAGGTTTTGACAGATACGCAGTATTTT. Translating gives CASSNQVLTDTQYF.

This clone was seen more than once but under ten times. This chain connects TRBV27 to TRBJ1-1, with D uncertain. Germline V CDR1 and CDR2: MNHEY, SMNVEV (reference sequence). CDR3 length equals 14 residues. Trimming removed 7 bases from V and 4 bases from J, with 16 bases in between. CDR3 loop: CASTSPTGSTEAFF. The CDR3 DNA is TGTGCCAGCACCAGTCCGACGGGGAGCACTGAAGCTTTCTTT.

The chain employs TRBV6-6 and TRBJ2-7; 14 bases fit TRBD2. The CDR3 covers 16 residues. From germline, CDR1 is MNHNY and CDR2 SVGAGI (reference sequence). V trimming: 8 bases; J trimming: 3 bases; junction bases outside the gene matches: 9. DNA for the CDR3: TGTGCCAGCTCAGAGACTAGCGGGAGGGCCTACTACGAGCAGTACTTC. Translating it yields CASSETSGRAYYEQYF.

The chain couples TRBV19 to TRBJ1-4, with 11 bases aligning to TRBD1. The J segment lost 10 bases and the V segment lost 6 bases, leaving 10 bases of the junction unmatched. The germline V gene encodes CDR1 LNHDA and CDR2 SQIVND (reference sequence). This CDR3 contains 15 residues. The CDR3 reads CASSLTRDRGAKLFF. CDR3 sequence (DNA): TGTGCCAGTAGCCTGACCCGGGACAGGGGGGCAAAACTGTTTTTT. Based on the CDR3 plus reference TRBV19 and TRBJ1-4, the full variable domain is DGGITQSPKYLFRKEGQNVTLSCEQNLNHDAMYWYRQDPGQGLRLIYYSQIVNDFQKGDIAEGYSVSREKKESFPLTVTSAQKNPTAFYLCASSLTRDRGAKLFFGSGTQLSVL.

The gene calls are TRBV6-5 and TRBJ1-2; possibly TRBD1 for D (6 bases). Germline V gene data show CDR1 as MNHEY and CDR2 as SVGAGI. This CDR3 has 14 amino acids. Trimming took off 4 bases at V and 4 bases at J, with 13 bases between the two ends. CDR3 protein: CASSLWDKGYGYTF. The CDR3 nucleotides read TGTGCCAGCAGTTTATGGGACAAGGGCTATGGCTACACCTTC.

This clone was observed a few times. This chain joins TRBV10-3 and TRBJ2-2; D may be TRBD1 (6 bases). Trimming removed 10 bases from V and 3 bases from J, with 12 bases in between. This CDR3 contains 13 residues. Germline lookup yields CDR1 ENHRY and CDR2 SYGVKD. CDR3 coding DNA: TGTGCCACCAACAGGGCGGACACCGGGGAGCTGTTTTTT. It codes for CATNRADTGELFF.